A single sample gave rise to the 17 T cell receptor beta chains below, sequenced in a study of graft-versus-host responses after intestinal transplantation. Profiled with immunoSEQ multiplex PCR; TCRdb holds only in-frame clones, not every one. The sample carries tens of thousands of clones, about nine tenths recorded once. For these receptors, no antigen is known. Sequencing was performed on unstimulated CD4+ T cells sorted from spleen or lymph node cells, taken before intestinal transplant. These receptor sequences come from a human donor who received an intestinal transplant.

The J gene is TRBJ2-7, the V gene TRBV4-3, with 8 bases aligning to TRBD1. The ends lost 1 base at V and 0 bases at J; junction bases unmatched: 11. The CDR3 has 18 amino acids. Germline CDR1 and CDR2: LGHNA and YSLEER. CDR3 sequence reads: CASSQGLRGQGRSYEQYF. The CDR3 DNA sequence: TGCGCCAGCAGCCAAGGACTGAGAGGACAGGGCCGCTCCTACGAGCAGTACTTC.

The chain links TRBV6-5 to TRBJ2-3; 10 bases are a match to TRBD1. Per germline, CDR1 MNHEY and CDR2 SVGAGI. The J segment lost 3 bases and the V segment lost 0 bases, leaving 3 bases of the junction unmatched. The CDR3 is made up of 16 amino acids. The CDR3 DNA sequence: TGTGCCAGCAGTTACTCGTGGGACAGGGGAACAGATACGCAGTATTTT. Residues: CASSYSWDRGTDTQYF.

The rearrangement joins TRBV9 to TRBJ2-6, with TRBD1 identical over 8 bases. CDR1 SGDLS and CDR2 YYNGEE come from the germline V gene. The CDR3 is 17 amino acids. The ends lost 0 bases at V and 0 bases at J; junction bases unmatched: 2. The CDR3: CASSVETGDSGANVLTF. For the CDR3, the DNA is TGTGCCAGCAGCGTAGAGACAGGGGACTCTGGGGCCAACGTCCTGACTTTC. Full variable domain (outside the CDR3, taken from reference TRBV9 and TRBJ2-6): DSGVTQTPKHLITATGQRVTLRCSPRSGDLSVYWYQQSLDQGLQFLIQYYNGEERAKGNILERFSAQQFPDLHSELNLSSLELGDSALYFCASSVETGDSGANVLTFGAGSRLTVL.

The CDR3 loop reads CASRPGTEPYEQYF. The CDR3 nucleotides read TGCGCCAGCAGGCCCGGGACAGAGCCCTACGAGCAGTACTTC. The rearrangement joins TRBV5-1 to TRBJ2-7; 7 bases line up with TRBD1. J gave up 2 bases and V 5 bases, and 7 bases lay outside the gene matches. The CDR3 extends over 14 amino acids. Germline V gives CDR1 SGHRS, CDR2 YFSETQ.

V usage is TRBV11-2 and J usage is TRBJ1-2, with D maybe TRBD1 (6 bases). The ends were cut back, 3 bases at V and 4 bases at J, with 9 bases in the middle. This CDR3 contains 13 residues. The germline V gene has CDR1 SGHAT and CDR2 FQNNGV. In DNA form, the CDR3 reads TGTGCCAGCAGCTTCGGGACATTCTATGGCTACACCTTC. It codes for CASSFGTFYGYTF.

The chain carries TRBV4-3 and TRBJ2-5, with 7 bases fitting TRBD1. The germline V gene has CDR1 LGHNA and CDR2 YSLEER. This CDR3 has 17 amino acids. V dropped 0 bases and J dropped 3; count of bases not matched to a gene: 10. CDR3: CASSQDWGRGRKETQYF. CDR3 in DNA: TGCGCCAGCAGCCAAGACTGGGGCAGGGGGAGAAAAGAGACCCAGTACTTC.

V usage is TRBV7-2 and J usage is TRBJ2-5; 9 nucleotides agree with TRBD1. This CDR3 comprises 16 residues. Germline CDR1 reads SGHTA; CDR2 reads FQGNSA. The V segment lost 5 bases and the J segment 5 bases; nucleotides outside the gene matches: 12. DNA of the CDR3: TGTGCCAGCAGCAGAAATACAGGGGGCCTGGGGGAGACCCAGTACTTC. Translated, it gives CASSRNTGGLGETQYF.

J is TRBJ2-2 and V is TRBV29-1, with 7 nucleotides matching TRBD1. After removal of 6 bases from V and 7 bases from J, the junction contained 5 bases not matched to a gene. CDR3 length: 12 residues. Per germline, CDR1 SQVTM and CDR2 ANQGSEA. This CDR3 reads CSVARGNGELFF. The CDR3 nucleotides are TGCAGCGTCGCCAGGGGGAACGGGGAGCTGTTTTTT.

The chain links TRBV5-5 to TRBJ2-5; no clear D. CDR3 length: 14 amino acids. The ends were cut back, 2 bases at V and 2 bases at J, with 10 bases in the middle. The germline V gene has CDR1 SGHKS and CDR2 YYEKEE (reference sequence). The CDR3 here is CASSFGWVQETQYF. CDR3 nucleotides: TGTGCCAGCAGCTTCGGGTGGGTACAAGAGACCCAGTACTTC.

The chain employs TRBV10-2 and TRBJ1-1, with 7 bases that match TRBD1. J lost 4 bases, V lost 6 bases, and 8 bases had no gene match. The CDR3 length is 14 residues. Germline-derived CDR1 and CDR2 are WSHSY and SAAADI. The CDR3 is CASRGRQGSTEAFF. The CDR3 DNA is TGCGCCAGCAGGGGCAGACAGGGCTCCACTGAAGCTTTCTTT.

This clone has a handful of counts. The chain is built from TRBV5-8 and TRBJ1-5, with D perhaps matching TRBD1 (6 bases). Trimming pared 3 bases from V and 0 bases from J, leaving 10 bases between. CDR1 is SGHTS and CDR2 is YDEGEE in the germline V gene. This CDR3 spans 15 amino acids. The CDR3 reads CASSSRGYSNQPQHF. The CDR3 DNA is TGTGCCAGCAGCTCGAGGGGGTATAGCAATCAGCCCCAGCATTTT.

This clone occurred once. The chain recombines TRBV29-1 with TRBJ1-1; weak D call: TRBD1 (5 bases). Trimming shortened V by 4 bases and J by 0 bases, and 6 bases separated the two germline ends. CDR1 is SQVTM and CDR2 is ANQGSEA in the germline V gene. The CDR3 spans 12 residues. This CDR3 is CSVVRVNTEAFF. CDR3 DNA sequence: TGCAGCGTTGTCAGGGTGAACACTGAAGCTTTCTTT.

The J gene is TRBJ1-2, the V gene TRBV7-8; maybe TRBD1 (5 bases). Germline V gene data show CDR1 as SGHVS and CDR2 as FQNEAQ. V gave up 0 bases and J gave up 10 bases, with 18 bases separating them. This CDR3 is built from 15 residues. CDR3 bases: TGTGCCAGCAGCTTAGCGCTGGGACTGGGGGTCCTCTACACCTTC. Translation: CASSLALGLGVLYTF.

This sequence joins TRBV19 and TRBJ1-5; perhaps TRBD1 as D (6 bases). Germline assignment: CDR1 LNHDA and CDR2 SQIVND (reference sequence). V was pared by 3 bases and J by 0 bases, with 12 bases between. The CDR3 spans 16 residues. The CDR3, as DNA: TGTGCCAGTAGTATCTCCGCAGGGGCTAGCAATCAGCCCCAGCATTTT. It is translated as CASSISAGASNQPQHF. The whole variable domain, remainder taken from reference TRBV19 and TRBJ1-5, is DGGITQSPKYLFRKEGQNVTLSCEQNLNHDAMYWYRQDPGQGLRLIYYSQIVNDFQKGDIAEGYSVSREKKESFPLTVTSAQKNPTAFYLCASSISAGASNQPQHFGDGTRLSIL.

The chain uses TRBV7-2 and TRBJ2-5, with 7 positions matching TRBD2. Trimming removed 0 bases from V and 2 bases from J; junction bases left unmatched: 0. The CDR3 spans 14 residues. The germline V gene encodes CDR1 SGHTA and CDR2 FQGNSA. The DNA for the CDR3 is TGTGCCAGCAGCTTAGCGGGGGGGCAAGAGACCCAGTACTTC. Protein product: CASSLAGGQETQYF. Variable domain in full (rest from reference TRBV7-2 and TRBJ2-5): GAGVSQSPSNKVTEKGKDVELRCDPISGHTALYWYRQSLGQGLEFLIYFQGNSAPDKSGLPSDRFSAERTGGSVSTLTIQRTQQEDSAVYLCASSLAGGQETQYFGPGTRLLVL.

The V and J genes are TRBV6-5 and TRBJ1-2; D possibly corresponds to TRBD1 (5 bases). Germline lookup yields CDR1 MNHEY and CDR2 SVGAGI. This CDR3 has 13 residues. Trimming pared 0 bases from V and 6 bases from J, leaving 8 bases between. The CDR3 loop reads CASSYSGVDGYTF. In nucleotides, the CDR3 is TGTGCCAGCAGTTACTCAGGGGTTGATGGCTACACCTTC.

V is TRBV11-2 and J is TRBJ2-7, with 9 bases matching TRBD1. Germline-derived CDR1 and CDR2 are SGHAT and FQNNGV. The length of the CDR3 is 15 residues. The V gene end was trimmed by 4 bases and the J gene end by 4 bases; junction bases not matched to a gene: 8. DNA for the CDR3: TGTGCCAGCAGCTCGCCGGGACAGGGTCGGTACGAGCAGTACTTC. This translates into CASSSPGQGRYEQYF.